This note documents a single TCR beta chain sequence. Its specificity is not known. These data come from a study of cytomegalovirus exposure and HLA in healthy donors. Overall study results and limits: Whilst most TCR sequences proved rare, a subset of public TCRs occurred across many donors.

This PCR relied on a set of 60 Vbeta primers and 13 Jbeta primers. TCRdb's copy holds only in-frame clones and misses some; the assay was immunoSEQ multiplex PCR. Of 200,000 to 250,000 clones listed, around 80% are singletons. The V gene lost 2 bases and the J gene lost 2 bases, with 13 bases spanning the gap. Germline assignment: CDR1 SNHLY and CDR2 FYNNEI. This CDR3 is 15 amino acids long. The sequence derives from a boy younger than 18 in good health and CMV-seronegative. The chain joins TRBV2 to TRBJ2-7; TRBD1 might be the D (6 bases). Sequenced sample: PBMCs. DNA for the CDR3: TGTGCCAGCAGTGAATTGGGGGCTACTACCTACGAGCAGTACTTC. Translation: CASSELGATTYEQYF.